This T cell receptor beta chain was sequenced for a study of tumor-infiltrating lymphocytes in localized non-small cell lung cancer. Overall study results and limits: Compared with uninvolved lung, tumors showed higher T cell infiltration by TCRbeta sequencing.

Looked up from germline, CDR1 is SGHDT and CDR2 is YYEEEE. The CDR3 sequence is 13 residues long. V was clipped by 4 bases and J by 1 base, with 8 bases between them. The protocol was immunoSEQ multiplex PCR, while the TCRdb copy is restricted to in-frame clones and leaves out a portion. The table has 15,000 to 20,000 clones, over 70% seen once. As concerns this clone: Its antigen is as yet unknown.

V is TRBV5-6 and J is TRBJ1-1; D is unresolved. The source is a human donor with non-small cell lung cancer. The sample taken for sequencing was lung tumor tissue. The CDR3 loop reads CASSLRGNTEAFF. The CDR3 coding sequence is TGTGCCAGCAGCCTCCGAGGGAACACTGAAGCTTTCTTT.